The T cell receptor beta chain described here comes from a study of T cell responses to AZD1222 COVID-19 vaccine. About this clone: The antigen remains unidentified.

Sequencing was performed with immunoSEQ multiplex PCR; in TCRdb, only in-frame clones are kept and a portion is missing. This repertoire shows some 200,000 clones, 88% found once; its top ten account for roughly 27%. Points from the study as a whole: Of the AZD1222 recipients, only 5 to 7 were seropositive at baseline. Donors were mostly white British, more females; clonal diversity possibly underestimated. Once two AZD1222 doses were given, Spike-specific TCR breadth and depth went up. Targeting of unmutated variant regions was reportedly seen in nearly half of spike-specific TCRs.

The CDR3 contains 14 residues. CDR1 is ENHRY, CDR2 SYGVKD, per germline. The V gene end was trimmed by 5 bases and the J gene end by 8 bases; junction bases not matched to a gene: 9. The chain couples TRBV10-3 to TRBJ2-1, with 7 bases matching TRBD2. The sample consisted of peripheral blood, taken 28 days after the second AZD1222 dose. The receptor's source is an adult who received the AZD1222 COVID-19 vaccine. CDR3 residues: CAISKAGTMDEQFF. The CDR3 DNA reads TGTGCCATCAGTAAGGCCGGGACTATGGATGAGCAGTTCTTC.